Listed here is a single TCR beta chain. A split of CD4+ cells into CD45RA+ naive and CD45RA-negative memory subsets was performed. Germline-derived CDR1 and CDR2 are MGHRA and YSYEKL. Trimming removed 0 bases at V and 8 bases at J, with 13 bases between. The CDR3 runs to 15 residues. Produced via immunoSEQ multiplex PCR; TCRdb's table is partial and in-frame only. The repertoire holds over a million clones, with just under 99% as singletons. This specimen belongs to a study of shared clonotypes between healthy human individuals. Study summary: Sampling drew on donors who were two women and three men aged 18 to 49. Three plates were used per donor for CD4 naive, three for CD4 memory, two for CD8 naive and one for CD8 memory.

The gene calls are TRBV4-1 and TRBJ1-4, with a weak D call TRBD1 (5 bases). The sample consisted of naive CD4+ T cells sorted from blood. The subset is: CD45RA+ positively selected. The sequence was collected from a man between 25 and 39 years old in good health. CDR3 residues: CASSQDFRALEKLFF. Here the CDR3 DNA reads TGCGCCAGCAGCCAAGATTTCAGGGCTTTGGAAAAACTGTTTTTT.